A single sample gave rise to the 31 T cell receptor beta chains below, sequenced in a study of breast tumors, draining lymph nodes, adjacent tissues. TCRdb reanalysed the multiplex PCR reads using MiXCR and keeps one entry per CDR3 protein. The sample holds 200,000 or so distinct CDR3 sequences, 25% to 40% seen once. The lymph nodes were axillary draining lymph nodes from breast cancer patients. Sequenced input: axillary lymph node tissue. All receptors come from a female donor with breast cancer. Some clones in this sample may be carry-over from other donors' samples.

The V gene is TRBV18, the J gene TRBJ2-4; TRBD1 aligns across 8 bases. Germline V gives CDR1 KGHSH, CDR2 LQKENI. V dropped 5 bases and J dropped 7; count of bases not matched to a gene: 4. The CDR3 is made up of 13 amino acids. Here the CDR3 reads CASSDRGRNIQYF. The CDR3 nucleotides read TGTGCCAGCTCAGACAGGGGAAGGAACATTCAGTACTTC.

This chain links TRBV20-1 with TRBJ2-3; possible D gene TRBD2, 7 bases. Between the trimmed V and J ends, which lost 0 bases and 7 bases, there was a span of 17 bases. The length of the CDR3 is 15 residues. The germline CDR1 and CDR2 sequences are DFQATT and SNEGSKA (reference sequence). DNA for the CDR3: TGCAGTGCTAGAGAAGGGGGGGATCACGACAATACGCAGTATTTT. Translated, it gives CSAREGGDHDNTQYF.

This clonotype was observed at least ten times. The junction differs from germline at one of its ends, possibly a read error. This sequence joins TRBV7-9 and TRBJ1-2; weak D call: TRBD1 (6 bases). Germline V gene data show CDR1 as SEHNR and CDR2 as FQNEAQ (reference sequence). The length of the CDR3 is 15 residues. This chain's CDR3 is CASNRGGDANYGYPF. The CDR3 DNA is TGTGCCAGCAATCGGGGGGGCGACGCTAACTATGGCTACCCCTTC.

At least ten counts were recorded for this clonotype. The gene calls are TRBV5-1 and TRBJ2-7, with 7 bases aligning to TRBD1. With V trimmed by 0 bases and J by 3 bases, 6 bases remained unmatched. Germline CDR1 SGHRS, CDR2 YFSETQ. The CDR3 has 15 residues. CDR3 amino acids: CASSLEGGADYEQYF. The CDR3 nucleotides read TGCGCCAGCAGCTTGGAAGGGGGCGCAGACTACGAGCAGTACTTC.

This clonotype was seen at least ten times. The V and J genes are TRBV7-2 and TRBJ2-3; D is uncertain. The CDR3 spans 15 residues. Trimming left V 2 bases short and J 3 bases short, with 12 bases between. CDR1 SGHTA and CDR2 FQGNSA come from the germline V gene. The CDR3: CASSLSPLGTDTQYF. Written as DNA, the CDR3 is TGTGCCAGCAGCTTATCCCCCCTAGGAACAGATACGCAGTATTTT.

This clonotype has at least ten counts. The chain has TRBV5-8 and TRBJ2-7, with 8 bases fitting TRBD1. Germline CDR1 reads SGHTS; CDR2 reads YDEGEE. This CDR3 contains 13 residues. Trimming took 4 bases from V and 5 from J; bases not matched to a gene: 5. The CDR3 nucleotides read TGTGCCAGCAGCCCGACAGGGGACCACGAGCAGTACTTC. Amino acid sequence: CASSPTGDHEQYF.

The sample holds many counts of this clonotype. This chain uses TRBV9 with TRBJ2-2, with a weak D call TRBD1 (6 bases). Trimming shortened V by 4 bases and J by 2 bases, and 15 bases separated the two germline ends. This CDR3 spans 16 amino acids. Germline CDR1 is SGDLS and CDR2 is YYNGEE. The CDR3 protein is CASSPLQGFNTGELFF. The CDR3 bases are TGTGCCAGCAGCCCCCTACAGGGTTTTAACACCGGGGAGCTGTTTTTT. Supplemented by reference TRBV9 and TRBJ2-2, the full variable domain reads DSGVTQTPKHLITATGQRVTLRCSPRSGDLSVYWYQQSLDQGLQFLIQYYNGEERAKGNILERFSAQQFPDLHSELNLSSLELGDSALYFCASSPLQGFNTGELFFGEGSRLTVL.

The genes are TRBV28 and TRBJ2-7; perhaps TRBD2 as D (6 bases). Germline assignment: CDR1 MDHEN and CDR2 SYDVKM. Trimming shortened V by 4 bases and J by 2 bases, and 18 bases separated the two germline ends. CDR3 length: 16 residues. The CDR3 reads CASSSRLVGSAYEQYF. CDR3 bases: TGTGCCAGCAGTTCCAGACTAGTGGGATCCGCCTACGAGCAGTACTTC.

This clonotype has at least ten counts. J is TRBJ2-7 and V is TRBV5-6; D is perhaps TRBD2 (6 bases). This CDR3 spans 13 amino acids. Trimming cost V 2 bases and J 4 bases, with 10 bases left between them. Germline V gene lookup returns CDR1 SGHDT and CDR2 YYEEEE. Written as DNA, the CDR3 is TGTGCCAGCAGCTTCGGGACTTTTTACGAGCAGTACTTC. Residues: CASSFGTFYEQYF.

This clonotype was seen at least ten times. This chain uses TRBV5-6 with TRBJ2-5; D may correspond to TRBD1 or TRBD2 (6 bases each). V lost 1 base, J lost 7 bases, and 14 bases lay in between. The germline CDR1 and CDR2 sequences are SGHDT and YYEEEE. The CDR3 extends over 14 amino acids. The CDR3 coding sequence is TGTGCCAGCAGCTTGTGGGGGGCTCCCCGGACCCAGTACTTC. Its protein is CASSLWGAPRTQYF.

This clonotype was detected many times. This chain joins TRBV6-6 and TRBJ1-2; D is uncertain. Between the trimmed V and J ends, which lost 0 bases and 7 bases, there was a span of 9 bases. CDR1 MNHNY and CDR2 SVGAGI come from the germline V gene (reference sequence). The CDR3 has 13 amino acids. The CDR3 protein is CASSYSRGGGYTF. The CDR3 bases are TGTGCCAGCAGTTACTCGAGAGGAGGTGGCTACACCTTC.

This clonotype occurred many times. The chain employs TRBV5-4 and TRBJ2-2; D is unclear. This CDR3 spans 14 amino acids. Germline lookup yields CDR1 SGHNT and CDR2 YYREEE (reference sequence). Trimming shortened V by 0 bases and J by 4 bases, and 7 bases separated the two germline ends. CDR3 residues: CASSLEGFTGELFF. The CDR3 coding sequence is TGTGCCAGCAGCTTGGAAGGGTTCACCGGGGAGCTGTTTTTT.

There are many counts of this clonotype. The chain employs TRBV7-8 and TRBJ2-3; TRBD2 might be the D (5 bases). This CDR3 region has 14 residues. Trimming stripped 5 bases from V and 3 bases from J, with 12 bases between. Germline loops: CDR1 SGHVS, CDR2 FQNEAQ. DNA for the CDR3: TGTGCCAGCAGCCCTCGACGGACTACAGATACGCAGTATTTT. It codes for CASSPRRTTDTQYF.

This sequence joins TRBV20-1 and TRBJ1-4, with 8 bases that match TRBD1. From germline, CDR1 is DFQATT and CDR2 SNEGSKA (reference sequence). This CDR3 contains 14 residues. The CDR3 is CSQLGVTGDEKLFF. CDR3 sequence (DNA): TGCAGCCAACTTGGGGTGACAGGGGATGAAAAACTGTTTTTT.

This clonotype was seen at least ten times. This chain connects TRBV7-9 to TRBJ1-3; tentative D call: TRBD1 (6 bases). Trimming cost V 6 bases and J 0 bases, with 18 bases left between them. This CDR3 spans 17 amino acids. Germline V gene data show CDR1 as SEHNR and CDR2 as FQNEAQ (reference sequence). CDR3 in amino acids: CASSSPLGGGSGNTIYF. CDR3 bases: TGTGCCAGCAGTTCACCGCTAGGAGGGGGCTCTGGAAACACCATATATTTT.

This clonotype was detected many times. This chain uses TRBV4-2 with TRBJ1-2, with D uncertain. Germline loops: CDR1 LGHNA, CDR2 YNFKEQ. CDR3 size: 12 residues. Trimming stripped 1 base from V and 7 bases from J, with 7 bases between. CDR3 sequence: CASSQVKGGYTF. Written as DNA, the CDR3 is TGTGCCAGCAGCCAAGTAAAGGGTGGCTACACCTTC.

This clonotype has ten or more counts. Compared with germline, one end of the junction differs, possibly owing to a read error. This chain connects TRBV6-1 to TRBJ2-7; no clear D gene. This CDR3 is built from 9 residues. The germline CDR1 and CDR2 sequences are MNHNS and SASEGT. The CDR3 loop is CASSEALTF. As DNA, the CDR3 is TGTGCCAGCAGTGAAGCCTTAACTTTC.

In this sample, this clonotype turned up many times. V usage is TRBV20-1 and J usage is TRBJ1-5; D not certain. The V gene lost 0 bases and the J gene lost 3 bases, with 21 bases spanning the gap. The CDR3 length is 18 residues. CDR1 DFQATT and CDR2 SNEGSKA come from the germline V gene (reference sequence). CDR3 bases: TGCAGTGCTAGAGATGGAGAAGGCGCCAGCCCTTCCAATCAGCCCCAGCATTTT. Amino acid sequence: CSARDGEGASPSNQPQHF.

This clonotype was seen a few times. The chain recombines TRBV18 with TRBJ1-3; possible D gene TRBD1, 5 bases. The germline V gene encodes CDR1 KGHSH and CDR2 LQKENI. The CDR3 is 15 residues long. V was cut by 1 base and J by 4 bases, with 11 bases left in between. The CDR3 nucleotides read TGTGCCAGCTCACCACGTCGCGAGGGGGGAAACACCATATATTTT. Its protein is CASSPRREGGNTIYF.

This clonotype was detected ten times or more. This rearrangement joins TRBV6-7 to TRBJ1-5; D unclear. TRBV6-7 counts as an open reading frame of uncertain function. The CDR3 consists of 12 residues. Deletions cut 6 bases from V and 6 bases from J, with 9 bases between. CDR3 DNA sequence: TGTGCCAGCAGGGGCGACACTCAGCCCCAGCATTTT. Amino acids: CASRGDTQPQHF.

This clonotype was seen at least ten times. The chain has TRBV12-3 or TRBV12-4 and TRBJ1-3; D gene uncertain. Deletions cut 7 bases from V and 0 bases from J, with 16 bases between. This CDR3 contains 16 residues. CDR3 DNA: TGTGCCAGCACCATGATTTCGAGGTTCTCTGGAAACACCATATATTTT. Amino acid sequence: CASTMISRFSGNTIYF.

This clonotype was seen at least ten times. The V call is TRBV2, the J call TRBJ2-5, with D maybe TRBD1 (5 bases). V was clipped by 6 bases and J by 4 bases, with 9 bases between them. CDR1 SNHLY and CDR2 FYNNEI come from the germline V gene. This CDR3 has 12 amino acids. CDR3 nucleotides: TGTGCCAGCAGGGCAGGGTTAGAGACCCAGTACTTC. Its translation: CASRAGLETQYF.

With respect to this clonotype: Just one base apart from a much larger clone, this may be a read error. This chain connects TRBV5-4 to TRBJ2-1; D call uncertain. V was clipped by 0 bases and J by 9 bases, with 10 bases between them. This CDR3 spans 13 amino acids. Germline CDR1 reads SGHNT; CDR2 reads YYREEE (reference sequence). In DNA, the CDR3 is TGTGCCAGCAGCTTGGGCAGATCGCGTGAGCAGTTCTTC. It encodes CASSLGRSREQFF.

Regarding this clonotype: This may come from a read error, since a much larger clone is one base off. V usage is TRBV11-3 and J usage is TRBJ2-5; D is ambiguous. V lost 2 bases and J lost 2, with 9 bases in between. This CDR3 region has 14 residues. Germline assignment: CDR1 SGHNT and CDR2 YENEEA. In nucleotides, the CDR3 is TGTGCCAGCAGCTTAAGCCCCCAACAAGAGACCCAGTACTTC. Translated, it gives CASSLSPQQETQYF.

This clonotype has at least ten counts. This chain links TRBV19 with TRBJ2-3; no clear D. V was pared by 1 base and J by 9 bases, with 11 bases between. This CDR3 has 13 residues. Germline V CDR1 and CDR2: LNHDA, SQIVND (reference sequence). CDR3 amino acids: CASSIGILGTQYF. CDR3 in DNA: TGTGCCAGTAGTATAGGGATCTTAGGAACGCAGTATTTT.

This clonotype has a handful of counts. A much larger clone lies one base from this, so it may be a read error. This chain links TRBV11-2 with TRBJ2-5, with TRBD1 matching 9 bases. The CDR3 is 13 residues long. After removal of 6 bases from V and 7 bases from J, the junction contained 6 bases not matched to a gene. In germline, CDR1 is SGHAT, CDR2 FQNNGV. The CDR3 coding sequence is TGTGCCAGCAGTACAGGGGGCGGGTCGACCCAGTACTTC. Amino acids: CASSTGGGSTQYF.

The chain combines TRBV28 with TRBJ1-6; perhaps TRBD1 as D (5 bases). Trimming cost V 8 bases and J 10 bases, with 24 bases left between them. CDR3 length equals 16 residues. The germline gives CDR1 MDHEN, CDR2 SYDVKM. In DNA form, the CDR3 reads TGTGCCAGCCATCGCTGGGGCAACACCGGGGAGTCACCCCTCCACTTT. Translation gives CASHRWGNTGESPLHF. The full variable domain, its missing parts supplied by reference TRBV28 and TRBJ1-6, is DVKVTQSSRYLVKRTGEKVFLECVQDMDHENMFWYRQDPGLGLRLIYFSYDVKMKEKGDIPEGYSVSREKKERFSLILESASTNQTSMYLCASHRWGNTGESPLHFGNGTRLTVT.

This clonotype was seen ten or more times. The CDR3 DNA reads TGTGCCAGCAGCCCTCGGACGGGCCCTCTCTCTGGGGCCAACGTCCTGACTTTC. Translating it yields CASSPRTGPLSGANVLTF. The chain links TRBV11-2 to TRBJ2-6; D is ambiguous. Trimming pared 5 bases from V and 0 bases from J, leaving 17 bases between. Looked up from germline, CDR1 is SGHAT and CDR2 is FQNNGV. The CDR3 totals 18 residues.

This clonotype was seen only once. The gene calls are TRBV9 and TRBJ2-6; 8 bases line up with TRBD2. The junction had 1 base not matched to a gene; V was cut back by 3 bases and J by 2 bases. Germline-derived CDR1 and CDR2 are SGDLS and YYNGEE. There are 15 residues in the CDR3. The CDR3 DNA reads TGTGCCAGCAGCGCGGGACTAGCTGGGGCCAACGTCCTGACTTTC. Amino acids: CASSAGLAGANVLTF. The whole variable domain, remainder taken from reference TRBV9 and TRBJ2-6, is DSGVTQTPKHLITATGQRVTLRCSPRSGDLSVYWYQQSLDQGLQFLIQYYNGEERAKGNILERFSAQQFPDLHSELNLSSLELGDSALYFCASSAGLAGANVLTFGAGSRLTVL.

This clonotype has at least ten counts. This chain connects TRBV18 to TRBJ2-3; TRBD2 matches 10 bases. The V segment lost 2 bases and the J segment 5 bases; nucleotides outside the gene matches: 4. CDR3 size: 15 residues. Germline-derived CDR1 and CDR2 are KGHSH and LQKENI. The CDR3 sequence: CASSPGLAVLDTQYF. DNA of the CDR3: TGTGCCAGCTCACCAGGACTAGCGGTCTTAGATACGCAGTATTTT.

This clonotype was counted ten times or more. J is TRBJ2-2 and V is TRBV6-5, with 8 bases lining up with TRBD1. The CDR3 has 15 residues. With V trimmed by 2 bases and J by 3 bases, 2 bases remained unmatched. Germline lookup yields CDR1 MNHEY and CDR2 SVGAGI. As DNA, the CDR3 is TGTGCCAGCAGTTACACGACAGGGGACACCGGGGAGCTGTTTTTT. Amino acids: CASSYTTGDTGELFF.